This record concerns one TCR beta chain sequence. Its specificity is unknown. Trimming shortened V by 0 bases and J by 7 bases, and 7 bases separated the two germline ends. The CDR3 runs to 13 residues. Germline V gene data show CDR1 as SGHRS and CDR2 as YFSETQ. The time point was: blood 2 weeks post-SBRT. Treatment: 15 Gy SBRT to primary tumor, nephrectomy 4 weeks later. Method: immunoSEQ multiplex PCR; TCRdb's copy keeps in-frame clones and lacks some. The repertoire holds roughly 120,000 clones, with 70% to 90% as singletons. This specimen comes from a study of radiation and T cells in renal cell carcinoma. Whole-study context: Nephrectomy followed 15 Gy stereotactic body radiation by 4 weeks.

Study findings and constraints: Without pretreatment biopsies, baseline tumor clonotype presence was undetermined. Top tumor clonotypes rose in blood 2 weeks post-radiation, then contracted.

The chain has TRBV5-1 and TRBJ2-2; D is ambiguous. Material: blood, obtained from a patient whose treatment included radiotherapy and nephrectomy. The receptor was derived from a woman in her sixties or seventies with renal cell carcinoma. The CDR3 protein is CASSLGPGGELFF. In DNA, the CDR3 is TGCGCCAGCAGCTTGGGACCGGGCGGGGAGCTGTTTTTT.